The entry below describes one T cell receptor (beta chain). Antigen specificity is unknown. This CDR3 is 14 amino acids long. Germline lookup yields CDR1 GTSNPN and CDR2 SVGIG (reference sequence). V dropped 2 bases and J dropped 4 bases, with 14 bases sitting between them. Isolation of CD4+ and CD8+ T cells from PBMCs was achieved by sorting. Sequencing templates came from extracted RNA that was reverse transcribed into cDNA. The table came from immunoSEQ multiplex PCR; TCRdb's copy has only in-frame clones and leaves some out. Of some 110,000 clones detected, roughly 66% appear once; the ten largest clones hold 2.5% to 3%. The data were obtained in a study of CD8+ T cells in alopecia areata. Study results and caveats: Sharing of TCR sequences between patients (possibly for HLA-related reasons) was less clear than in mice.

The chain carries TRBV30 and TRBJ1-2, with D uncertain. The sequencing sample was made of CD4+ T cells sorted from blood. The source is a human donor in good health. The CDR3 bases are TGTGCCTGGAGTCCCCGGAGGCCTAGCTATGGCTACACCTTC. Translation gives CAWSPRRPSYGYTF.